This T cell receptor beta chain is from a study of blood T cell repertoires in COVID-19. This CDR3 region has 16 residues. V shed 5 bases, J shed 3 bases, and the junction held 6 bases outside the gene matches. Germline CDR1 and CDR2: MNHNY and SVGAGI (reference sequence). The authors' processing: Amplification from reference gene primers served as the basis for estimated nucleated cell counts. Sequenced by immunoSEQ multiplex PCR; TCRdb stores in-frame clones only, minus some. That table supplies the V and J calls and clone size; D and trimming were determined from the DNA. Of about 180,000 clones listed, about 80% are singletons.

Sequencing was done on a sample of peripheral blood. This chain connects TRBV6-6 to TRBJ1-6, with 8 bases lining up with TRBD1. This TCR was sampled from a human donor in a cohort sampled during active COVID-19. In DNA form, the CDR3 reads TGTGCCAGCAGTCCGCTGGACAGGGTCTATAATTCACCCCTCCACTTT. Translated: CASSPLDRVYNSPLHF.